The rows below give T cell receptor beta chains drawn from one sample of a study of early T cells in non-severe SARS-CoV-2 infection. Using its own MiXCR run on the 5' RACE reads, TCRdb lists one record per CDR3 protein. Found here are 55,000 to 65,000 distinct CDR3 sequences, 12% of them singletons; the top ten hold around 4.6%. The sample was whole blood. The source is an adult who was a healthcare worker with PCR-confirmed SARS-CoV-2 infection or an uninfected control (not recorded which). The conserved cysteine and the conserved F or W are not part of the CDR3 here. Fields, in order: J gene, V gene, CDR3 length, CDR3 protein.

J gene: TRBJ1-1; V gene: TRBV5-6; CDR3 length: 11; CDR3 protein: ASSLDTLSEAF
J gene: TRBJ1-3; V gene: TRBV6-2/TRBV6-3; CDR3 length: 14; CDR3 protein: ASSADGLPPGNTIY
J gene: TRBJ2-2; V gene: TRBV29-1; CDR3 length: 9; CDR3 protein: SVDLTGELF
J gene: TRBJ1-1; V gene: TRBV5-1; CDR3 length: 16; CDR3 protein: ASSLAGTRKLMNTEAF
J gene: TRBJ1-2; V gene: TRBV5-6; CDR3 length: 12; CDR3 protein: ASSEYRKYYGYT
J gene: TRBJ2-5; V gene: TRBV20-1; CDR3 length: 14; CDR3 protein: SARDAREGLRETQY
J gene: TRBJ1-1; V gene: TRBV29-1; CDR3 length: 12; CDR3 protein: SADRGSENTEAF
J gene: TRBJ2-5; V gene: TRBV9; CDR3 length: 14; CDR3 protein: ASSVEGDSQRGTQY
J gene: TRBJ2-2; V gene: TRBV12-5; CDR3 length: 14; CDR3 protein: ASGLRQGSRTGELF
J gene: TRBJ1-1; V gene: TRBV28; CDR3 length: 11; CDR3 protein: ASSRTGSTEAF
J gene: TRBJ2-1; V gene: TRBV24-1; CDR3 length: 15; CDR3 protein: ATSDATGQGTNNEQF
J gene: TRBJ1-5; V gene: TRBV5-6; CDR3 length: 17; CDR3 protein: ASSSSRGRGGGRNQPQH
J gene: TRBJ2-3; V gene: TRBV20-1; CDR3 length: 13; CDR3 protein: SARDLGFSADTQY
J gene: TRBJ2-3; V gene: TRBV3-1; CDR3 length: 14; CDR3 protein: ASSQGTSGRQDTQY
J gene: TRBJ2-7; V gene: TRBV7-2; CDR3 length: 14; CDR3 protein: ASSLVGGRSSYEQY
J gene: TRBJ2-5; V gene: TRBV5-5; CDR3 length: 14; CDR3 protein: ASSLWGLSDQETQY
J gene: TRBJ2-1; V gene: TRBV27; CDR3 length: 10; CDR3 protein: ASNTQVGEQF
J gene: TRBJ2-7; V gene: TRBV20-1; CDR3 length: 12; CDR3 protein: SASVTGGRNEQY
J gene: TRBJ2-1; V gene: TRBV18; CDR3 length: 17; CDR3 protein: ASSPTTSGRALSYNEQF
J gene: TRBJ1-5; V gene: TRBV30; CDR3 length: 11; CDR3 protein: ACSQGGDQPQH
J gene: TRBJ2-1; V gene: TRBV6-2/TRBV6-3; CDR3 length: 11; CDR3 protein: ASSRDPYDEQF
J gene: TRBJ2-5; V gene: TRBV7-6; CDR3 length: 10; CDR3 protein: ASRRQGETQY
J gene: TRBJ1-1; V gene: TRBV14; CDR3 length: 11; CDR3 protein: ASSHGFDTEAF
J gene: TRBJ2-5; V gene: TRBV28; CDR3 length: 14; CDR3 protein: ASRSLAGVNQETQY